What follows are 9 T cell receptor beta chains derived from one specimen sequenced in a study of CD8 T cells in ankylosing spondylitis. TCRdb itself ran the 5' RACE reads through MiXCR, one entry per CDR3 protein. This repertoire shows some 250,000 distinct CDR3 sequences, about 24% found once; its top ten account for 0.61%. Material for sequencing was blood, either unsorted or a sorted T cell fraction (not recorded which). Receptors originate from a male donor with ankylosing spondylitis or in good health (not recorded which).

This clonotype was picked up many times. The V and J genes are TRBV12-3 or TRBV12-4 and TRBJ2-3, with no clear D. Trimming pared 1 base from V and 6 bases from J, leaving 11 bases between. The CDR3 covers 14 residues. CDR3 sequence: CASSLERSFDTQYF. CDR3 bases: TGTGCCAGCAGTTTAGAGAGGAGTTTCGATACGCAGTATTTT.

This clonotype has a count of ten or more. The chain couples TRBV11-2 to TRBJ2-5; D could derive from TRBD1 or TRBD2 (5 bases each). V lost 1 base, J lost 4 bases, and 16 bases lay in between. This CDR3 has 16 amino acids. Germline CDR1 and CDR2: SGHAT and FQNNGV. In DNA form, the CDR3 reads TGTGCCAGCAGCTTAGTGGGCAGGGCAGGAGGAGAGACCCAGTACTTC. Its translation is CASSLVGRAGGETQYF.

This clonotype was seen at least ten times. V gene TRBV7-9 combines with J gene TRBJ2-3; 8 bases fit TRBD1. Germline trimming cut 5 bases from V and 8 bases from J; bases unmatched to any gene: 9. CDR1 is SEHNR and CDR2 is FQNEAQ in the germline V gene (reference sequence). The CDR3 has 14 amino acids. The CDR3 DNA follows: TGTGCCAGCAGCGCAGACCAGGGGGCGGGTACGCAGTATTTT. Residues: CASSADQGAGTQYF.

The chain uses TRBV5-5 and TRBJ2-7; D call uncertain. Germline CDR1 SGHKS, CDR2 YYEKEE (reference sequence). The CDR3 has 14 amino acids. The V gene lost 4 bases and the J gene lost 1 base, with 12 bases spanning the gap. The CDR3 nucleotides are TGTGCCAGCAGCAGGACGGAAAGATCCTACGAGCAGTACTTC. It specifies CASSRTERSYEQYF.

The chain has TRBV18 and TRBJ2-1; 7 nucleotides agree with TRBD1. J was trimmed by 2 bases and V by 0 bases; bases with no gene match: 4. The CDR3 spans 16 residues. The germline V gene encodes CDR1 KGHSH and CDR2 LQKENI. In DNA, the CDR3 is TGTGCCAGCTCACCACCTAGGACAGGAGCCTACAATGAGCAGTTCTTC. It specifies CASSPPRTGAYNEQFF.

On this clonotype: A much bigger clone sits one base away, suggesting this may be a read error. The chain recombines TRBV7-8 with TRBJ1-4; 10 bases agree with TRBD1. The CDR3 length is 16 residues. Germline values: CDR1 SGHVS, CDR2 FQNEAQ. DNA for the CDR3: TGTGCCAGCAGCGATACCGGGGACAGGGGAGAGGAAAACCTGTTTTTT. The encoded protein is CASSDTGDRGEENLFF.

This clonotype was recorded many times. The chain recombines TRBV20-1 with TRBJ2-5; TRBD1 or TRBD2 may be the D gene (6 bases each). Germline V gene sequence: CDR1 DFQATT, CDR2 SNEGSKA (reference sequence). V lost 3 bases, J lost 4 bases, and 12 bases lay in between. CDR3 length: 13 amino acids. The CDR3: CSASQGGGETQYF. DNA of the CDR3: TGCAGTGCTAGTCAAGGGGGAGGAGAGACCCAGTACTTC.

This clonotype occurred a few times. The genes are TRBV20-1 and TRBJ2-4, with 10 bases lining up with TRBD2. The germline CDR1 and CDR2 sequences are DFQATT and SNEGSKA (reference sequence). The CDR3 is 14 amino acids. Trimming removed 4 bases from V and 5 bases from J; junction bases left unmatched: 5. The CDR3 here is CSANPTSGQNIQYF. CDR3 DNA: TGCAGTGCTAATCCGACTAGCGGGCAAAACATTCAGTACTTC.

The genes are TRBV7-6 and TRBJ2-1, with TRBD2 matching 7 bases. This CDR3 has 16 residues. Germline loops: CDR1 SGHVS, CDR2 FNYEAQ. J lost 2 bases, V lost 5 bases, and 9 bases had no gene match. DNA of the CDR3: TGTGCCAGCAGCCGACCCAGCGGGGTGCCCTACAATGAGCAGTTCTTC. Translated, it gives CASSRPSGVPYNEQFF.